This is a list of T cell receptor beta chains from one sample in a study of radiotherapy plus CTLA-4 blockade in lung cancer. The method was immunoSEQ multiplex PCR; TCRdb's version includes in-frame clones alone and lacks a portion of them. The repertoire holds around 38,000 clones, with 80% to 90% as singletons. The starting material was peripheral blood, obtained from a patient treated with radiotherapy plus ipilimumab. These receptors were taken from a human donor with non-small cell lung cancer whose response to radiotherapy plus ipilimumab could not be evaluated. Both conserved end residues are part of each CDR3. Each record gives: J gene, V gene, CDR3 length, D gene, clone size, CDR3 protein, CDR3 DNA. D genes are given only for firm matches. Expanded clones get a size class; other rows say once, few or many, or leave the size out.

>TRBJ2-3|TRBV21-1|18|NA|NA
CASSKWAYRGLSTDTQYF
TGTGCCAGCAGCAAATGGGCCTACAGGGGACTTAGCACAGATACGCAGTATTTT
>TRBJ1-1|TRBV5-4|12|NA|NA
CASSSPGTEAFF
TGTGCCAGCAGCTCCCCAGGGACAGAAGCTTTCTTT
>TRBJ1-4|TRBV4-1|15|NA|NA
CASSLRAASNEKLFF
TGCGCCAGCAGCCTCCGAGCGGCTTCTAATGAAAAACTGTTTTTT
>TRBJ1-5|TRBV6-5|15|TRBD1|NA
CASSYSRDSNQPQHF
TGTGCCAGCAGTTACTCGCGGGACAGCAACCAGCCCCAGCATTTT
>TRBJ2-1|TRBV27|14|NA|NA
CATHSLGGYNEQFF
TGTGCCACCCATTCACTAGGGGGCTACAATGAGCAGTTCTTC
>TRBJ2-7|TRBV28|15|NA|NA
CASSFGGARSTEQYF
TGTGCCAGCAGTTTTGGTGGGGCCCGAAGCACCGAGCAGTACTTC
>TRBJ2-1|TRBV7-9|16|NA|NA
CASSLFQGNSYNEQFF
TGTGCCAGCAGCTTATTCCAGGGCAACTCCTACAATGAGCAGTTCTTC
>TRBJ1-6|TRBV7-7|17|TRBD1|NA
CASSLGGGSSYNSPLHF
TGTGCTAGCAGCTTAGGGGGCGGGAGCTCCTATAATTCACCCCTCCACTTT
>TRBJ2-1|TRBV7-8|15|NA|NA
CASSLRSGSYNEQFF
TGTGCCAGCAGCTTAAGAAGCGGATCCTACAATGAGCAGTTCTTC
>TRBJ2-1|TRBV6-1|13|NA|NA
CASGGSSYNEQFF
TGTGCCAGCGGGGGGAGCTCCTACAATGAGCAGTTCTTC
>TRBJ2-7|TRBV2|15|NA|NA
CASSETWSKADEQYF
TGTGCCAGCAGTGAAACCTGGTCCAAAGCCGACGAGCAGTACTTC
>TRBJ2-1|TRBV29-1|18|TRBD2|NA
CSVESAEGLVVSYNEQFF
TGCAGCGTTGAATCGGCCGAGGGACTAGTGGTCTCCTACAATGAGCAGTTCTTC
>TRBJ1-5|TRBV2|15|TRBD1|NA
CASSEGAWDNQPQHF
TGTGCCAGCAGCGAGGGGGCCTGGGACAATCAGCCCCAGCATTTT
>TRBJ1-4|TRBV28|14|NA|NA
CASSFGRQPEKLFF
TGTGCCAGCAGTTTCGGGAGACAGCCAGAAAAACTGTTTTTT
>TRBJ1-5|TRBV10-3|13|NA|NA
CAISEGGNQPQHF
TGTGCCATCAGTGAGGGGGGGAATCAGCCCCAGCATTTT
>TRBJ1-2|TRBV11-1|14|NA|NA
CASSLARGSHGYTF
TGTGCCAGCAGCTTAGCGCGGGGGTCGCATGGCTACACCTTC
>TRBJ1-5|TRBV6-6|15|TRBD1|NA
CASRKTGDSNQPQHF
TGTGCCAGCAGGAAAACAGGGGATAGCAATCAGCCCCAGCATTTT
>TRBJ2-3|TRBV6-4|16|TRBD2|once
CASPKLAGDLTDTQYF
TGTGCCAGCCCTAAACTAGCGGGGGACCTCACAGATACGCAGTATTTT
>TRBJ1-1|TRBV27|14|NA|NA
CASSLMGANTEAFF
TGTGCCAGCAGTTTGATGGGGGCGAACACTGAAGCTTTCTTT
>TRBJ2-7|TRBV10-3|11|NA|NA
CAISQTYEQYF
TGTGCCATCAGTCAGACCTACGAGCAGTACTTC
>TRBJ2-7|TRBV10-3|16|NA|NA
CAISDTGGTGGREQYF
TGTGCCATCAGTGATACCGGGGGGACAGGCGGGCGCGAGCAGTACTTC
>TRBJ1-2|TRBV27|13|TRBD1|NA
CASSGTAGSGYTF
TGTGCCAGCTCTGGGACAGCGGGTTCTGGCTACACCTTC